The 21 T cell receptor beta chains below were found in one sample sequenced in a study of T cell responses to AZD1222 COVID-19 vaccine. Clones were sequenced by immunoSEQ multiplex PCR, and TCRdb holds only the in-frame ones, with some missing. The data contain under 200,000 clones, approximately 94% of them singletons. This specimen was peripheral blood, taken on day 0 of AZD1222 vaccination. The receptors stem from an adult in good health.

This rearrangement joins TRBV7-3 to TRBJ2-1, with D uncertain. Germline V gives CDR1 SGHTA, CDR2 FQGTGA. The CDR3 is 13 amino acids. The germline V and J ends were trimmed by 1 base and 4 bases, with 5 bases remaining between them. CDR3 DNA: TGTGCCAGCAGCTTAAGCGGATACAATGAGCAGTTCTTC. Protein: CASSLSGYNEQFF.

The genes are TRBV14 and TRBJ2-5; 9 positions agree with TRBD2. V shed 5 bases, J shed 4 bases, and the junction held 14 bases outside the gene matches. Germline values: CDR1 SGHDN, CDR2 FVKESK. This CDR3 is built from 17 residues. In DNA, the CDR3 is TGTGCCAGCAGCGCCCCCCTAAAAGCGGGAGGAGGAGAGACCCAGTACTTC. Translating it yields CASSAPLKAGGGETQYF.

This clone is termed large. The CDR3 DNA is TGTGCCAGCAGTGAATCTTGGGGGCCCCACGAGCAGTACTTC. Residues: CASSESWGPHEQYF. The rearrangement uses TRBV6-1 and TRBJ2-7; D might be TRBD1 (6 bases). Trimming stripped 2 bases from V and 5 bases from J, with 13 bases between. The CDR3 covers 14 residues. Germline CDR1 reads MNHNS; CDR2 reads SASEGT.

The table lists this clone with a count of one. The chain combines TRBV7-8 with TRBJ2-1; weak D call: TRBD1 (6 bases). Germline V gene data show CDR1 as SGHVS and CDR2 as FQNEAQ. The CDR3 has 15 amino acids. Between the trimmed V and J ends, which lost 2 bases and 1 base, there was a span of 9 bases. CDR3 loop: CASSLQGRSYNEQFF. As DNA, the CDR3 is TGTGCCAGCAGCTTACAGGGGCGATCCTACAATGAGCAGTTCTTC.

The chain is built from TRBV7-3 and TRBJ2-1; 7 bases match TRBD1. Germline V gives CDR1 SGHTA, CDR2 FQGTGA. V was pared by 6 bases and J by 6 bases, with 5 bases of the junction left unmatched. The CDR3 spans 13 residues. The CDR3: CASSPSGGNEQFF. The DNA for the CDR3 is TGTGCCAGCAGTCCATCAGGGGGCAATGAGCAGTTCTTC.

Here the CDR3 DNA reads TGTGCCAGCAGCTTAGAAGAGGGACAGGGGATCTACGAGCAGTACTTC. The encoded protein is CASSLEEGQGIYEQYF. The rearrangement links TRBV7-6 to TRBJ2-7; TRBD1 matches at 10 bases. Germline V lookup: CDR1 SGHVS, CDR2 FNYEAQ. CDR3 length: 16 residues. V trimming: 1 base; J trimming: 3 bases; junction bases outside the gene matches: 6.

The V and J genes are TRBV14 and TRBJ1-6; D possibly corresponds to TRBD1 (6 bases). CDR1 SGHDN and CDR2 FVKESK come from the germline V gene. This CDR3 is built from 15 residues. The germline V and J ends were trimmed by 3 bases and 7 bases, with 13 bases remaining between them. CDR3 DNA sequence: TGTGCCAGCAGCCACCCGAGGGGGGACAATTCACCCCTCCACTTT. Translated, it gives CASSHPRGDNSPLHF.

The chain joins TRBV25-1 to TRBJ2-2; D is perhaps TRBD2 (6 bases). The CDR3 is made up of 14 amino acids. Trimming left V 4 bases short and J 1 base short, with 7 bases between. From germline, CDR1 is MGHDK and CDR2 SYGVNS. CDR3 DNA: TGTGCCAGCAGTGCGGAGGGGAACACCGGGGAGCTGTTTTTT. It is translated as CASSAEGNTGELFF.

The rearrangement joins TRBV7-8 to TRBJ1-5; D remains ambiguous. Germline lookup yields CDR1 SGHVS and CDR2 FQNEAQ. The CDR3 extends over 15 amino acids. V lost 4 bases and J 0 bases, leaving 10 bases between the germline ends. The CDR3 loop is CASSSLGGSNQPQHF. The CDR3 nucleotides read TGTGCCAGCAGCTCACTCGGAGGTAGCAATCAGCCCCAGCATTTT.

V usage is TRBV12-3 or TRBV12-4 and J usage is TRBJ2-1, with D unresolved. V lost 5 bases to trimming and J lost 11 bases, with 10 bases between them. The CDR3 runs to 11 residues. The CDR3 DNA reads as TGTGCCAGCAGTCTTAACTTACAGCAGTTCTTC. This gives the protein CASSLNLQQFF.

The V and J genes are TRBV4-2 and TRBJ2-3; TRBD2 matches at 13 bases. Trimming removed 0 bases from V and 9 bases from J; junction bases left unmatched: 15. Germline assignment: CDR1 LGHNA and CDR2 YNFKEQ. The CDR3 is 19 amino acids. The DNA for the CDR3 is TGTGCCAGCAGCCAAGATCTTAGGACTAGCGGGAGAAAGTGGGAGACGCAGTATTTT. Encoded protein: CASSQDLRTSGRKWETQYF.

V gene TRBV19 combines with J gene TRBJ2-1; weak D call: TRBD1 (6 bases). CDR1 and CDR2 (germline): LNHDA, SQIVND (reference sequence). V lost 10 bases, J lost 5 bases, and 12 bases lay in between. The CDR3 runs to 12 residues. Here the CDR3 DNA reads TGTGCCACATGCCGGACAGACAATGAGCAGTTCTTC. Its protein is CATCRTDNEQFF.

The rearrangement links TRBV15 to TRBJ1-2, with D hard to call. Germline CDR1 reads LNHNV; CDR2 reads YYDKDF (reference sequence). Trimming shortened V by 1 base and J by 10 bases, and 16 bases separated the two germline ends. The CDR3 runs 14 residues. CDR3 region: CATSRARLDNYYTF. In DNA, the CDR3 is TGTGCCACCAGCAGAGCAAGGTTGGATAATTACTACACCTTC.

This clone was seen once. The V gene is TRBV27, the J gene TRBJ2-1, with TRBD2 matching 8 bases. This CDR3 spans 17 amino acids. Germline V gene data show CDR1 as MNHEY and CDR2 as SMNVEV (reference sequence). The trim removed 5 bases at V and 1 base at J, leaving 10 bases unmatched. The CDR3: CASSGGGVAGSYNEQFF. CDR3 DNA sequence: TGTGCCAGCAGTGGAGGAGGGGTAGCGGGATCCTACAATGAGCAGTTCTTC.

J is TRBJ1-2 and V is TRBV6-5, with D hard to call. The CDR3 totals 14 residues. Germline CDR1 reads MNHEY; CDR2 reads SVGAGI. Trimming removed 8 bases from V and 4 bases from J, with 17 bases in between. CDR3 coding DNA: TGTGCCAGCTCCAGGCACACGGGCGGCTATGGCTACACCTTC. Protein product: CASSRHTGGYGYTF.

The rearrangement uses TRBV27 and TRBJ2-1, with 10 positions matching TRBD1. The ends lost 4 bases at V and 7 bases at J; junction bases unmatched: 1. In germline, CDR1 is MNHEY, CDR2 SMNVEV (reference sequence). The CDR3 is 13 amino acids. The CDR3 coding sequence is TGTGCCAGCAGTTCGGGACAGGGGAATGAGCAGTTCTTC. Its translation: CASSSGQGNEQFF.

V usage is TRBV19 and J usage is TRBJ1-1; D gene unclear. The CDR3 extends over 16 amino acids. The ends were cut back, 7 bases at V and 1 base at J, with 19 bases in the middle. Looked up from germline, CDR1 is LNHDA and CDR2 is SQIVND (reference sequence). The CDR3 loop reads CASTLRLGLGNTEAFF. CDR3 DNA sequence: TGTGCCAGTACCCTGAGGTTGGGTTTGGGGAACACTGAAGCTTTCTTT.

The rearrangement uses TRBV28 and TRBJ1-1; the match to TRBD1 covers 7 bases. The germline gives CDR1 MDHEN, CDR2 SYDVKM. The V gene end was trimmed by 2 bases and the J gene end by 0 bases; junction bases not matched to a gene: 6. The CDR3 has 16 amino acids. CDR3: CASSLRQGPMNTEAFF. The DNA for the CDR3 is TGTGCCAGCAGTTTAAGACAGGGCCCCATGAACACTGAAGCTTTCTTT. Drawing the rest from reference TRBV28 and TRBJ1-1, the complete variable domain is DVKVTQSSRYLVKRTGEKVFLECVQDMDHENMFWYRQDPGLGLRLIYFSYDVKMKEKGDIPEGYSVSREKKERFSLILESASTNQTSMYLCASSLRQGPMNTEAFFGQGTRLTVV.

V is TRBV7-9 and J is TRBJ1-2, with 8 bases aligning to TRBD1. Trimming at V came to 5 bases and at J to 5 bases, leaving 7 bases not matched to a gene. The germline CDR1 and CDR2 sequences are SEHNR and FQNEAQ (reference sequence). This CDR3 has 14 residues. This CDR3 is CASSPTTGVYGYTF. CDR3 nucleotide sequence: TGTGCCAGCAGCCCAACGACAGGGGTTTATGGCTACACCTTC.

The chain has TRBV19 and TRBJ1-1; D uncertain. V dropped 2 bases and J dropped 1 base, with 11 bases sitting between them. Germline CDR1 reads LNHDA; CDR2 reads SQIVND (reference sequence). This CDR3 is built from 15 residues. The CDR3 bases are TGTGCCAGTAGTATACCCTCAGCCCGGAACACTGAAGCTTTCTTT. Encoded protein: CASSIPSARNTEAFF.

The rearrangement links TRBV6-5 to TRBJ2-2; D tentatively fits TRBD1 or TRBD2 (5 bases each). V lost 7 bases to trimming and J lost 2 bases, with 14 bases between them. Germline values: CDR1 MNHEY, CDR2 SVGAGI. The CDR3 contains 15 residues. CDR3 bases: TGTGCCAGCAACAGGCGGGCCCAAAACACCGGGGAGCTGTTTTTT. Its translation: CASNRRAQNTGELFF.